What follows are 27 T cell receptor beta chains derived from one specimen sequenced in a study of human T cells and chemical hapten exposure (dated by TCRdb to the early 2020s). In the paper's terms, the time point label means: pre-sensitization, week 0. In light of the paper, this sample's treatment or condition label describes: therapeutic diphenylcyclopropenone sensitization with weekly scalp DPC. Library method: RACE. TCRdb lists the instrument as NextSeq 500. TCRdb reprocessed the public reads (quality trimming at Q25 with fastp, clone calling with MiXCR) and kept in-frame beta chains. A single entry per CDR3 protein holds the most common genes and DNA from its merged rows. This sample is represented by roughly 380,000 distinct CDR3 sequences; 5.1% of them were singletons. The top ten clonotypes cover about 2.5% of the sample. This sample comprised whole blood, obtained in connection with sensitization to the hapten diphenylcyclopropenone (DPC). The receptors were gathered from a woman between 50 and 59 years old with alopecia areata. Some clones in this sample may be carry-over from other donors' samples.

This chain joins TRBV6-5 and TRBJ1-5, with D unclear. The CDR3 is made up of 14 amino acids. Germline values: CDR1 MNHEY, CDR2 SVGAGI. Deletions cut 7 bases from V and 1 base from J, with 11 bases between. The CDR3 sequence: CASTPGRSNQPQHF. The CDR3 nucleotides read TGTGCCAGCACCCCAGGTCGGAGCAATCAGCCCCAGCATTTT.

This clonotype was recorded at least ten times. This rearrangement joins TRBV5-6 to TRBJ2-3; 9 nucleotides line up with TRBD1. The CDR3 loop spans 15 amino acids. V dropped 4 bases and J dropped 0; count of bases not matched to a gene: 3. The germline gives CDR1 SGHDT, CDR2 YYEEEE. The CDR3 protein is CASSKDRGSTDTQYF. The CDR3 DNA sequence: TGTGCCAGCAGCAAAGACAGGGGGAGCACAGATACGCAGTATTTT.

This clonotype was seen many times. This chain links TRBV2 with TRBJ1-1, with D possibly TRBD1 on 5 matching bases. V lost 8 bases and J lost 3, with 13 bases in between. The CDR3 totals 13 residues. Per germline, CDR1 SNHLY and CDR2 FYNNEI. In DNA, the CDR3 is TGTGCCAGCTTGTTGGGACGGGACACTGAAGCTTTCTTT. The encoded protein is CASLLGRDTEAFF.

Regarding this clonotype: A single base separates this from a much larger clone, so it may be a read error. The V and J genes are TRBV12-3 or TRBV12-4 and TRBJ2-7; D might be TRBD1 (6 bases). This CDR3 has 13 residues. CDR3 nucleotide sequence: TGTACCAGCAGTTTGGAAGGGGGATACGAGCAGTACTTC. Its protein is CTSSLEGGYEQYF.

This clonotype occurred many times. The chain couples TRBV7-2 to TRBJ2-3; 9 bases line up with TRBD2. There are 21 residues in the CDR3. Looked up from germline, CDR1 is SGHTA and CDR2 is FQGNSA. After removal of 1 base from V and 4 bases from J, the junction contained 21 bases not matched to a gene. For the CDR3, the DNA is TGTGCCAGCAGCTTAGATTTCCCCCTCGTCTTTAGCGGGAGTGTAGCAGATACGCAGTATTTT. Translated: CASSLDFPLVFSGSVADTQYF. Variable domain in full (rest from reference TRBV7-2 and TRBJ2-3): GAGVSQSPSNKVTEKGKDVELRCDPISGHTALYWYRQSLGQGLEFLIYFQGNSAPDKSGLPSDRFSAERTGGSVSTLTIQRTQQEDSAVYLCASSLDFPLVFSGSVADTQYFGPGTRLTVL.

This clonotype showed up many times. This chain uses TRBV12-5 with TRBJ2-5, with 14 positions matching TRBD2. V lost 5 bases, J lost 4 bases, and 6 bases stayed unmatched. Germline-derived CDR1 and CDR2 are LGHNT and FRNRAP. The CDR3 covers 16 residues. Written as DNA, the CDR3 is TGTGCTAGTGGTCCGACCGGGACTAGCGGGAGAGAGACCCAGTACTTC. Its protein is CASGPTGTSGRETQYF.

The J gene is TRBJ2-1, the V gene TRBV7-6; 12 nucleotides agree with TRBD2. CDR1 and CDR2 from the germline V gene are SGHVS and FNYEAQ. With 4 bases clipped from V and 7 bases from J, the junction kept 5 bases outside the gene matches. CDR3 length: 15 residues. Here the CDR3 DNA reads TGTGCCAGCAGCTCCTCTAGCGGGAGGGTAAATGAGCAGTTCTTC. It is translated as CASSSSSGRVNEQFF.

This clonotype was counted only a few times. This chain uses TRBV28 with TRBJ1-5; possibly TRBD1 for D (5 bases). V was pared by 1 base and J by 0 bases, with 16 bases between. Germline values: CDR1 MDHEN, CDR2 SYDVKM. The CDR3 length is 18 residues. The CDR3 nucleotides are TGTGCCAGCAGTTTATTACCCCAGACAGCGAATAGCAATCAGCCCCAGCATTTT. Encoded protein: CASSLLPQTANSNQPQHF.

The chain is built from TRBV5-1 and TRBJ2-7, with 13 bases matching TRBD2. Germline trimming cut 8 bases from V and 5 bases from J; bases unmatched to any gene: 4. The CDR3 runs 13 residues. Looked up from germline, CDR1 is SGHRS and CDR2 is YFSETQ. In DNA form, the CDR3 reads TGCGCCAGTCGGACTAGCGGGAGTAACGAGCAGTACTTC. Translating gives CASRTSGSNEQYF.

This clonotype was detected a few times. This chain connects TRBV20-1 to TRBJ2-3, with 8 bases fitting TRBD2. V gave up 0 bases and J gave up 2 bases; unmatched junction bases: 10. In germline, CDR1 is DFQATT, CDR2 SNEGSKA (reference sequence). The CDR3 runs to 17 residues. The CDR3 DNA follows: TGCAGTGCTAGAGAGGTACCTGCTAGCGGGTTCACAGATACGCAGTATTTT. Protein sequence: CSAREVPASGFTDTQYF.

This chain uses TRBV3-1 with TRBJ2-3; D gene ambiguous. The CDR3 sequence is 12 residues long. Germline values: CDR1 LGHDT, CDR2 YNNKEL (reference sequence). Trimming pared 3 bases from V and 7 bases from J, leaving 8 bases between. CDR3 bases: TGTGCCAGCAGCCATCGAGCAAATACGCAGTATTTT. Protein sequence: CASSHRANTQYF.

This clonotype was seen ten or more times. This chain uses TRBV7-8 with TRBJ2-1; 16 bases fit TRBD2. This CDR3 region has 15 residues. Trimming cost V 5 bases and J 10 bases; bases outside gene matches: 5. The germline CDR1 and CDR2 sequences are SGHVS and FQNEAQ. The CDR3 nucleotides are TGTGCCAGCAGCCCCCCGGGACTAGCGGGGGGGGAGCAGTTCTTC. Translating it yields CASSPPGLAGGEQFF.

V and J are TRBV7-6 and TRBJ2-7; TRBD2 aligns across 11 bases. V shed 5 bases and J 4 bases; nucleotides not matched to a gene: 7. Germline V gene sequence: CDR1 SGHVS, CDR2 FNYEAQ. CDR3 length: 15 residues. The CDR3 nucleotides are TGTGCCAGCAGCCCTTACGGGACTAGCGGTTACGAGCAGTACTTC. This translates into CASSPYGTSGYEQYF.

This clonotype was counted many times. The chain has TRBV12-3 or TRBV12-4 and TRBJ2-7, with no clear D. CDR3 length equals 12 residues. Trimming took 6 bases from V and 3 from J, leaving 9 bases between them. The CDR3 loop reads CASSPPGYEQYF. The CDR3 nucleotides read TGTGCCAGCAGCCCCCCGGGCTACGAGCAGTACTTC.

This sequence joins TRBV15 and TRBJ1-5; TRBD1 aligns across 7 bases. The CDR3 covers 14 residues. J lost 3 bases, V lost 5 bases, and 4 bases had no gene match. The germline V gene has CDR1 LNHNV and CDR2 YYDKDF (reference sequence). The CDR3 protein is CATSQQGSNQPQHF. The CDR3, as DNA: TGTGCCACCAGCCAACAGGGGTCCAATCAGCCCCAGCATTTT.

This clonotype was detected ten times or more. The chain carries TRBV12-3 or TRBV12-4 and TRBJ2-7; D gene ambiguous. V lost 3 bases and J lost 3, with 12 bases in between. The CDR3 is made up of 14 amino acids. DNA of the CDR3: TGTGCCAGCAGTTTGAACTTCCCCGGCTACGAGCAGTACTTC. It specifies CASSLNFPGYEQYF.

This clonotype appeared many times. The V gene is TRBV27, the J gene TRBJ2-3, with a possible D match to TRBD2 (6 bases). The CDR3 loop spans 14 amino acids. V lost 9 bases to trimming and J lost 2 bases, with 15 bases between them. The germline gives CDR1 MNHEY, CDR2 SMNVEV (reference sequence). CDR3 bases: TGTGCCAGTCGCCGGGAGTTCGACACAGATACGCAGTATTTT. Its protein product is CASRREFDTDTQYF.

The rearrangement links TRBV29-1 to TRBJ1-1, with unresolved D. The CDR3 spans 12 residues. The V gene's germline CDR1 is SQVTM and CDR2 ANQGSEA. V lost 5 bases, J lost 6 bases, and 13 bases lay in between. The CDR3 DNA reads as TGCAGCGTTTTAGGGAGCGGGGCTGAAGCTTTCTTT. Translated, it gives CSVLGSGAEAFF.

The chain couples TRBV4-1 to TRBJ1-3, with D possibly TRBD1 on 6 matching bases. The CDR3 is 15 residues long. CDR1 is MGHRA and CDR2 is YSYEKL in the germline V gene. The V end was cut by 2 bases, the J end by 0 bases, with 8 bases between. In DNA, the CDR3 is TGCGCCAGCAGCCAACAGGGGTTCTCTGGAAACACCATATATTTT. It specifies CASSQQGFSGNTIYF.

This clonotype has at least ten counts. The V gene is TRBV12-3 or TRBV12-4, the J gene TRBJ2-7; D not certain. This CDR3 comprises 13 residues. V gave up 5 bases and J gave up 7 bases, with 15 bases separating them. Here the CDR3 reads CASSPVGQGEQYF. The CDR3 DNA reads TGTGCCAGCAGTCCCGTGGGCCAAGGGGAGCAGTACTTC.

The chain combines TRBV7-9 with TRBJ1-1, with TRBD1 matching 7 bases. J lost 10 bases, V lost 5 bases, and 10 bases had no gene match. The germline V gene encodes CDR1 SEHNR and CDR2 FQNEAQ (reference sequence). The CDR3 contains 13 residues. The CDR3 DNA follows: TGTGCCAGCAGCACAGGGGTCCGGGACGCAGCTTTCTTT. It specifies CASSTGVRDAAFF.

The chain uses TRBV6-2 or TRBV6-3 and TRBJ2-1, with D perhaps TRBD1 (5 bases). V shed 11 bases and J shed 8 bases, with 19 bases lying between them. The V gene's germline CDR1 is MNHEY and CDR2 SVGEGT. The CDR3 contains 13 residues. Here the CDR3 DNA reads TGTGCCTCTAAAGAGTCAGGGTCCGATGAGCAGTTCTTC. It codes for CASKESGSDEQFF.

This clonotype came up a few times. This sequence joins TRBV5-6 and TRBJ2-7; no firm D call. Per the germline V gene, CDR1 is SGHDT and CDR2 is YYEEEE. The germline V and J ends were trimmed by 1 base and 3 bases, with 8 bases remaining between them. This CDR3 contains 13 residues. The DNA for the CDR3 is TGTGCCAGCAGCTTGCAACAGTACTACGAGCAGTACTTC. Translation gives CASSLQQYYEQYF.

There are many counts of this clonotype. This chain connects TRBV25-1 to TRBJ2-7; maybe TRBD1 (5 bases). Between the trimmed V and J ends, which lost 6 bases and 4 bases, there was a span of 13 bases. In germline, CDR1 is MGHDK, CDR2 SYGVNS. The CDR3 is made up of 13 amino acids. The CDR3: CASRVDNAYEQYF. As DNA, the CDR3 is TGTGCCAGCAGGGTGGACAACGCGTACGAGCAGTACTTC.

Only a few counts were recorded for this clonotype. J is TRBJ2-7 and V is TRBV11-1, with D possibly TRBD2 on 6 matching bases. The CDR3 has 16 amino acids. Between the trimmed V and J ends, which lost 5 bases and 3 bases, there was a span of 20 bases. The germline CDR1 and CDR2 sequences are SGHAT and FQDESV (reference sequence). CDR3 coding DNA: TGTGCCAGCAGCCCCCGCCCAGGACTAATATTCTACGAGCAGTACTTC. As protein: CASSPRPGLIFYEQYF.

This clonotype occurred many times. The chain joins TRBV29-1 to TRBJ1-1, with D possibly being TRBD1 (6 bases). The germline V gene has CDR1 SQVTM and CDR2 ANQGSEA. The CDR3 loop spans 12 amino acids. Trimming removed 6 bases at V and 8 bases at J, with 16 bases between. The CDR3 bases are TGCAGCGTAGTAAACAGGGTGGGGGAAGCTTTCTTT. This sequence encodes CSVVNRVGEAFF.

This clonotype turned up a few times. Here the CDR3 reads CASSLSGTMNTGELFF. CDR3 nucleotide sequence: TGTGCCAGCAGTTTGTCAGGGACTATGAACACCGGGGAGCTGTTTTTT. The chain recombines TRBV27 with TRBJ2-2, with TRBD2 identical over 7 bases. V lost 3 bases and J lost 1; bases outside the gene matches: 5. From germline, CDR1 is MNHEY and CDR2 SMNVEV (reference sequence). The CDR3 has 16 residues.